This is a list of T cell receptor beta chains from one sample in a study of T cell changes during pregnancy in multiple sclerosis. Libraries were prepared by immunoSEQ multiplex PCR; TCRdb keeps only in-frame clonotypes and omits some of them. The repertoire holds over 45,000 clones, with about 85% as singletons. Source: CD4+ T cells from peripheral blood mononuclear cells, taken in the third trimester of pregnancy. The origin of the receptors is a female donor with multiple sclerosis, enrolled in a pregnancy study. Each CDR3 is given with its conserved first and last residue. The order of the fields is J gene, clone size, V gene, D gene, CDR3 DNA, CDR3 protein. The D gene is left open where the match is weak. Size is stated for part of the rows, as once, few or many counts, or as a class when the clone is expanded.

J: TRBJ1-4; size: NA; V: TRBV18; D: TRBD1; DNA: TGTGCCAGCTCACCGTCAGGGGGCGCTAAGGAAAAACTGTTTTTT; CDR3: CASSPSGGAKEKLFF
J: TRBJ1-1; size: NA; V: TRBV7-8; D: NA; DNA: TGTGCCAGCAGCTCAGGCCTGGGGGGGACTGAAGCTTTCTTT; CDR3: CASSSGLGGTEAFF
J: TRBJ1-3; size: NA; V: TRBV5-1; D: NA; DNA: TGCGCCAGCAGCCGCGAACAGGGTTCGAGGGGAAACACCATATATTTT; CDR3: CASSREQGSRGNTIYF
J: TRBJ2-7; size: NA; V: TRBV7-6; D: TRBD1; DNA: TGTGCCAGCAGCTTGGACCGTGAACAGGGGGCCTACGAGCAGTACTTC; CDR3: CASSLDREQGAYEQYF
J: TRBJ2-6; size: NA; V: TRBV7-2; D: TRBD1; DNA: TGTGCCAGCAGACCGGGACAGGGGGCTGGGGCCAACGTCCTGACTTTC; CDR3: CASRPGQGAGANVLTF
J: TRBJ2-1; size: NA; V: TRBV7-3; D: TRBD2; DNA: TGTGCCAGCAGCTTACACGGACTAGCGGGGCAAAATGAGCAGTTCTTC; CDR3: CASSLHGLAGQNEQFF
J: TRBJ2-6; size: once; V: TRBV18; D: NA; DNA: TGTGCCAGCTCACCACCGAGAGGGGGATCTGGGGCCAACGTCCTGACTTTC; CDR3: CASSPPRGGSGANVLTF
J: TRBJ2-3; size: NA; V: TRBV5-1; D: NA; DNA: TGCGCCAGCAGCTTGGTCCCAACTGATACGCAGTATTTT; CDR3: CASSLVPTDTQYF
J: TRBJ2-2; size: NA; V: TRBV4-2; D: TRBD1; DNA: TGTGCCAGCAGCCAAGAGACAGGGGGAAACACCGGGGAGCTGTTTTTT; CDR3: CASSQETGGNTGELFF
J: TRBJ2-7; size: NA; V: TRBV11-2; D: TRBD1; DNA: TGTGCCAGCAGCCGCGGGACAGGAATTTACGAGCAGTACTTC; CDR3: CASSRGTGIYEQYF
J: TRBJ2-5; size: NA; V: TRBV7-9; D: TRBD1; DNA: TGTGCCAGCAGCTTAGGAGGGGGCGGAGGAGAGACCCAGTACTTC; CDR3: CASSLGGGGGETQYF
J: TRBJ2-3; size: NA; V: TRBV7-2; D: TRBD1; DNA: TGTGCCAGCAGCTCACAGGGGGTGGTAGATACGCAGTATTTT; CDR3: CASSSQGVVDTQYF
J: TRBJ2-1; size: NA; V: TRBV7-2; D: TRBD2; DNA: TGTGCCAGCAGCTTAACCCCGGCTAGCGGGGGGCGGGGGGATGAGCAGTTCTTC; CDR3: CASSLTPASGGRGDEQFF
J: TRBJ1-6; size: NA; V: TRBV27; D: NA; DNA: TGTGCCAGCAGTGGAAATCCGGGTAACATGGCTTCACCCCTCCACTTT; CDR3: CASSGNPGNMASPLHF
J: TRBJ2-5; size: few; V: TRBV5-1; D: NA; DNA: TGCGCCAGCAGCCCCGGACAGTACCAAGAGACCCAGTACTTC; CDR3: CASSPGQYQETQYF
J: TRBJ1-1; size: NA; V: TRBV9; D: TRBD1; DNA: TGTGCCAGCAGCGTAGCTTCGGGACAGGGTAACACTGAAGCTTTCTTT; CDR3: CASSVASGQGNTEAFF
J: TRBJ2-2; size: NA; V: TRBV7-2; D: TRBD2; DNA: TGTGCCAGCAGCCTCCGGACTAGCCCTCCCGGGGAGCTGTTTTTT; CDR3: CASSLRTSPPGELFF
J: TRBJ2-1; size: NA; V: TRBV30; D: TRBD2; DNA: TGTGCCTGGAGTGTACTTCAGCGGGAGAGGAGGGATGAGCAGTTCTTC; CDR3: CAWSVLQRERRDEQFF
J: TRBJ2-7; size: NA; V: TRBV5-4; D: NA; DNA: TGTGCCAGCAGCTTGGGCGGGATACCGACCTACGAGCAGTACTTC; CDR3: CASSLGGIPTYEQYF
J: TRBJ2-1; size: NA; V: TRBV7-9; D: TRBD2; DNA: TGTGCCAGCAGCTTAGGGAGCGGGGGTTACAATGAGCAGTTCTTC; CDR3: CASSLGSGGYNEQFF
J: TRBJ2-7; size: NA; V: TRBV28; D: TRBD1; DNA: TGTGCCAGCAGAGAATCCGGGACAGGGACCTTCTTTGCCCACGAGCAGTACTTC; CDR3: CASRESGTGTFFAHEQYF
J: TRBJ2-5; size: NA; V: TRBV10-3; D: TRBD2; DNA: TGTGCCATCAGGGCGGCGCGGGGGGGCATCGAGACCCAGTACTTC; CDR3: CAIRAARGGIETQYF
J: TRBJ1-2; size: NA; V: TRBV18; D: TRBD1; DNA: TGTGCCAGCTCACCGGGACAGGGTGGCTACACCTTC; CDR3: CASSPGQGGYTF
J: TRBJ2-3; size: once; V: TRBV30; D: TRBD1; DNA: TGTGCCTATAACAGGGGGCGGACAGATACGCAGTATTTT; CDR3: CAYNRGRTDTQYF
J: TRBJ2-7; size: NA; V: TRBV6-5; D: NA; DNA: TGTGCCAGCTCCGCGGGGCCCTCCTACGAGCAGTACTTC; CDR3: CASSAGPSYEQYF
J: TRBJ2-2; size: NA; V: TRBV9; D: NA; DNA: TGTGCCAGCAGCGTAAGGAGCACCGGGGAGCTGTTTTTT; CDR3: CASSVRSTGELFF